The entry that follows covers one T cell receptor beta chain sequence. Its antigen is not identified. TCRdb's table, derived via immunoSEQ multiplex PCR, lists solely in-frame clones and lacks some. This sample yields around 50,000 clones, of which about four fifths are seen a single time; 5.4% belongs to the top ten. The entry originates in a study of vaccination effects on CD4 cells after COVID-19. Study context: Each culture well received under 2.5 million PBMC. These cells were then cultured in IMDM with approximately 10 IU/ml IL-2 and roughly 10 ug/ml peptides.

The culture ran for around nine days before CD4+ T cells were isolated. The person had PCR-confirmed SARS-CoV-2 infection between March and December 2020. The vaccine given was either BNT162b2 or mRNA-1273, in two doses. Half-medium changes using IL-2 medium occurred on days 3 and 7. V dropped 6 bases and J dropped 0; count of bases not matched to a gene: 10. In germline, CDR1 is MNHNY, CDR2 SVGAGI (reference sequence). This CDR3 is 16 amino acids long. This receptor was obtained from a human donor who had a prior SARS-CoV-2 infection. V and J are TRBV6-6 and TRBJ1-1; 7 bases map to TRBD1. The sequencing here drew on CD4+ T cells from PBMCs cultured without peptide, taken after COVID-19 vaccination. The DNA for the CDR3 is TGTGCCAGCAGACACTACCGGACAGGTTTGAACACTGAAGCTTTCTTT. Translating it yields CASRHYRTGLNTEAFF.